What follows are 15 T cell receptor beta chains derived from one specimen sequenced in a study of OX40 agonist ivuxolimab in advanced cancers. Sequencing was performed with immunoSEQ multiplex PCR; in TCRdb, only in-frame clones are kept and a portion is missing. Among 72,000 or so clones listed, about 85% were seen once. The material sequenced was CD4+ or CD8+ T cells sorted from blood, taken in a trial of the OX40 agonist ivuxolimab. Receptors originate from an adult with an advanced solid tumor such as melanoma, head and neck, liver or kidney cancer.

Concerning this clone itself: This same CDR3 is encoded by further DNA sequences in the sample. The chain uses TRBV7-2 and TRBJ2-3, with D hard to call. From germline, CDR1 is SGHTA and CDR2 FQGNSA. The CDR3 is made up of 13 amino acids. V lost 2 bases to trimming and J lost 0 bases, with 3 bases between them. The CDR3: CASSLPSTDTQYF. The CDR3 bases are TGTGCCAGCAGCTTACCTAGCACAGATACGCAGTATTTT.

The rearrangement links TRBV28 to TRBJ1-1; D is perhaps TRBD1 (6 bases). V dropped 5 bases and J dropped 10 bases, with 11 bases sitting between them. CDR3 length: 11 residues. Germline values: CDR1 MDHEN, CDR2 SYDVKM. CDR3 DNA: TGTGCCAGCAGTGGGGGGGCGGGAGCTTTCTTT. This encodes CASSGGAGAFF.

V and J are TRBV30 and TRBJ2-1, with 8 bases identical to TRBD1. After removal of 1 base from V and 8 bases from J, the junction contained 10 bases not matched to a gene. The V gene's germline CDR1 is GTSNPN and CDR2 SVGIG (reference sequence). The CDR3 runs to 15 residues. The CDR3 nucleotides are TGTGCCTGGAGTGCGCGGACAGGGAGCGGGTATGAGCAGTTCTTC. Translated: CAWSARTGSGYEQFF.

The CDR3, as DNA: TGTGCCAGCAGCTTAGAGGGGAATACGCAGTATTTT. This encodes CASSLEGNTQYF. The chain has TRBV11-2 and TRBJ2-3, with D unresolved. This CDR3 has 12 residues. The germline V and J ends were trimmed by 0 bases and 7 bases, with 5 bases remaining between them. Germline values: CDR1 SGHAT, CDR2 FQNNGV.

The genes are TRBV6-5 and TRBJ2-7; D remains unclear. V was clipped by 6 bases and J by 5 bases, with 20 bases between them. The CDR3 totals 15 residues. CDR1 is MNHEY, CDR2 SVGAGI, per germline. CDR3 region: CASRDRALGVNEQYF. In nucleotides, the CDR3 is TGTGCCAGCAGGGATCGGGCCTTGGGTGTTAACGAGCAGTACTTC.

The CDR3 sequence: CASSRAISTGVETQYF. CDR3 in DNA: TGCGCCAGCAGCCGGGCTATTTCGACAGGAGTAGAGACCCAGTACTTC. The chain uses TRBV5-1 and TRBJ2-5; the D gene is possibly TRBD1 (6 bases). The V end was cut by 4 bases, the J end by 4 bases, with 20 bases between. This CDR3 is built from 16 residues. The germline gives CDR1 SGHRS, CDR2 YFSETQ.

This chain connects TRBV5-1 to TRBJ1-6, with TRBD1 identical over 7 bases. Germline CDR1 and CDR2: SGHRS and YFSETQ. This CDR3 contains 16 residues. V lost 0 bases to trimming and J lost 9 bases; unmatched junction nucleotides: 9. CDR3 sequence (DNA): TGCGCCAGCAGCTTGGTTGGGTGGGACAGTTTTTCACCCCTCCACTTT. Its translation: CASSLVGWDSFSPLHF.

The chain employs TRBV7-9 and TRBJ2-1; D is unclear. Germline values: CDR1 SEHNR, CDR2 FQNEAQ (reference sequence). This CDR3 has 15 amino acids. V was pared by 1 base and J by 0 bases, with 7 bases between. The CDR3 is CASSLGSGSYNEQFF. For the CDR3, the DNA is TGTGCCAGCAGCTTAGGATCAGGCTCCTACAATGAGCAGTTCTTC.

This sequence joins TRBV30 and TRBJ1-1, with D perhaps TRBD1 (5 bases). The CDR3 loop spans 12 amino acids. Germline lookup yields CDR1 GTSNPN and CDR2 SVGIG (reference sequence). V was trimmed by 3 bases and J by 3 bases, leaving 8 bases between them. The CDR3 loop is CAWSRDYTEAFF. The CDR3 DNA reads as TGTGCCTGGAGCAGGGACTACACTGAAGCTTTCTTT.

The chain joins TRBV9 to TRBJ1-2, with D hard to call. The V end lost 3 bases, the J end lost 1 base, and 10 bases lay between the germline ends. This CDR3 is built from 14 residues. The germline V gene has CDR1 SGDLS and CDR2 YYNGEE. CDR3 in DNA: TGTGCCAGCAGCGGTAGGACCCATAACTATGGCTACACCTTC. Protein product: CASSGRTHNYGYTF.

This clone was recorded once. The chain joins TRBV30 to TRBJ1-6, with D unclear. Trimming stripped 2 bases from V and 3 bases from J, with 5 bases between. The CDR3 consists of 13 residues. Germline V gene data show CDR1 as GTSNPN and CDR2 as SVGIG (reference sequence). The CDR3 DNA sequence: TGTGCCTGGAGTACTATCTATAATTCACCCCTCCACTTT. Translating it yields CAWSTIYNSPLHF.

The V call is TRBV19, the J call TRBJ2-1; D is possibly TRBD1 or TRBD2 (5 bases each). The CDR3 has 15 residues. Per the germline V gene, CDR1 is LNHDA and CDR2 is SQIVND (reference sequence). Between the trimmed V and J ends, which lost 6 bases and 0 bases, there was a span of 12 bases. The CDR3 here is CASRGEAASYNEQFF. In DNA, the CDR3 is TGTGCCAGTAGGGGGGAAGCGGCCTCCTACAATGAGCAGTTCTTC.

V gene TRBV6-6 combines with J gene TRBJ1-1, with D possibly TRBD1 on 5 matching bases. The V and J ends lost 0 bases and 9 bases respectively, with 14 bases between them. The CDR3 totals 14 residues. Germline CDR1 is MNHNY and CDR2 is SVGAGI (reference sequence). The CDR3 reads CASSYSREARKAFF. DNA of the CDR3: TGTGCCAGCAGTTACTCCAGGGAAGCAAGAAAAGCTTTCTTT.

J is TRBJ2-7 and V is TRBV6-5; possible D gene TRBD2, 6 bases. Germline CDR1 reads MNHEY; CDR2 reads SVGAGI. Trimming removed 2 bases from V and 0 bases from J, with 14 bases in between. The CDR3 totals 16 residues. The CDR3 region is CASSYARGRPSYEQYF. Written as DNA, the CDR3 is TGTGCCAGCAGTTACGCTCGGGGGAGGCCCTCCTACGAGCAGTACTTC.

J is TRBJ2-3 and V is TRBV7-2; 7 bases map to TRBD2. The junction had 2 bases not matched to a gene; V was cut back by 0 bases and J by 5 bases. CDR3 length equals 14 residues. Germline CDR1 SGHTA, CDR2 FQGNSA. CDR3 nucleotide sequence: TGTGCCAGCAGCTTAGCGGGAGGGGTAGATACGCAGTATTTT. Amino acids: CASSLAGGVDTQYF.